Below, 21 T cell receptor beta chains from the same sample are listed, as sequenced in a study of CD8+ T cells in alopecia areata. Sequencing used cDNA as its template, made by extracting RNA and reverse transcribing it. TCRdb keeps only in-frame clones here, not all; method: immunoSEQ multiplex PCR. The repertoire holds about 99,000 clones, around 59% seen once, with 8% to 10% in the top ten. Sample: CD4+ T cells sorted from blood. The receptors were sampled from a human donor in good health.

The table lists this clone with a few counts. The CDR3 DNA reads as TGCAGCAGTTACCGGGACAGTGGCGCAGATACGCAGTATTTT. Its translation is CSSYRDSGADTQYF. This sequence joins TRBV29-1 and TRBJ2-3; 7 bases agree with TRBD1. CDR3 length equals 14 residues. Trimming removed 8 bases from V and 4 bases from J; junction bases left unmatched: 12. CDR1 and CDR2 from the germline V gene are SQVTM and ANQGSEA.

This sequence joins TRBV27 and TRBJ2-7; 7 nucleotides match TRBD1. Germline assignment: CDR1 MNHEY and CDR2 SMNVEV (reference sequence). The length of the CDR3 is 14 residues. V trimming: 7 bases; J trimming: 0 bases; junction bases outside the gene matches: 6. The CDR3 DNA is TGTGCCAGCAAGCGAACAGGGGCCTCCTACGAGCAGTACTTC. The encoded protein is CASKRTGASYEQYF.

The chain has TRBV6-5 and TRBJ1-6; D uncertain. The germline V and J ends were trimmed by 2 bases and 5 bases, with 4 bases remaining between them. The CDR3 spans 13 residues. Germline V gene lookup returns CDR1 MNHEY and CDR2 SVGAGI. CDR3 nucleotide sequence: TGTGCCAGCAGTTACGGGGATAATTCACCCCTCCACTTT. Encoded protein: CASSYGDNSPLHF.

On this clone itself: Other nucleotide sequences from this sample produce the same CDR3. The gene calls are TRBV2 and TRBJ1-4; D remains unclear. The V end lost 6 bases, the J end lost 4 bases, and 3 bases lay between the germline ends. The CDR3 consists of 11 residues. The germline gives CDR1 SNHLY, CDR2 FYNNEI. CDR3 DNA sequence: TGTGCCAGCAGATATAATGAAAAACTGTTTTTT. The encoded protein is CASRYNEKLFF. The full variable domain, with the rest looked up from reference TRBV2 and TRBJ1-4, is EPEVTQTPSHQVTQMGQEVILRCVPISNHLYFYWYRQILGQKVEFLVSFYNNEISEKSEIFDDQFSVERPDGSNFTLKIRSTKLEDSAMYFCASRYNEKLFFGSGTQLSVL.

This clone was picked up many times. This chain uses TRBV28 with TRBJ2-5; 11 bases align to TRBD1. The CDR3 loop spans 16 amino acids. V lost 4 bases to trimming and J lost 2 bases; unmatched junction nucleotides: 6. In germline, CDR1 is MDHEN, CDR2 SYDVKM. CDR3 amino acids: CASSSGTGGLQETQYF. In nucleotides, the CDR3 is TGTGCCAGCAGTTCTGGGACAGGGGGACTACAAGAGACCCAGTACTTC.

This clone was observed at least ten times. V gene TRBV7-2 combines with J gene TRBJ2-5; 9 nucleotides match TRBD2. V dropped 5 bases and J dropped 5; count of bases not matched to a gene: 15. CDR1 is SGHTA, CDR2 FQGNSA, per germline. The CDR3 runs to 17 residues. The CDR3 loop reads CASSQPAGGAGRETQYF. The DNA for the CDR3 is TGTGCCAGCAGCCAACCCGCGGGGGGGGCAGGGAGGGAGACCCAGTACTTC.

The chain uses TRBV5-1 and TRBJ1-2, with D unclear. Between the trimmed V and J ends, which lost 7 bases and 4 bases, there was a span of 17 bases. The CDR3 sequence is 14 residues long. Per the germline V gene, CDR1 is SGHRS and CDR2 is YFSETQ. The CDR3 DNA is TGCGCCAGCCAAATCGATGGAGCGTCCTATGGCTACACCTTC. Amino acid sequence: CASQIDGASYGYTF.

This rearrangement joins TRBV5-1 to TRBJ1-1; 7 bases line up with TRBD1. Germline CDR1 reads SGHRS; CDR2 reads YFSETQ. V shed 0 bases and J 1 base; nucleotides not matched to a gene: 9. This CDR3 has 17 amino acids. Here the CDR3 DNA reads TGCGCCAGCAGCTTGGAACAGGGGATTGGAGGGAACACTGAAGCTTTCTTT. Residues: CASSLEQGIGGNTEAFF.

This chain connects TRBV30 to TRBJ2-1; the match to TRBD2 covers 9 bases. The J segment lost 0 bases and the V segment lost 0 bases, leaving 12 bases of the junction unmatched. CDR3 size: 19 residues. Germline lookup yields CDR1 GTSNPN and CDR2 SVGIG (reference sequence). The CDR3 DNA reads as TGTGCCTGGAGTGTTTTAGCGGGGGCGTTCCGGGGCTCCTACAATGAGCAGTTCTTC. Encoded protein: CAWSVLAGAFRGSYNEQFF.

V and J are TRBV7-2 and TRBJ2-7; D remains ambiguous. Trimming cost V 6 bases and J 1 base, with 13 bases left between them. CDR1 and CDR2 from the germline V gene are SGHTA and FQGNSA. This CDR3 is 14 amino acids long. DNA of the CDR3: TGTGCCAGCAGGCTGACTCTCGCATCCTACGAGCAGTACTTC. Its protein product is CASRLTLASYEQYF. The entire variable domain, with the rest obtained from reference TRBV7-2 and TRBJ2-7, is as follows: GAGVSQSPSNKVTEKGKDVELRCDPISGHTALYWYRQSLGQGLEFLIYFQGNSAPDKSGLPSDRFSAERTGGSVSTLTIQRTQQEDSAVYLCASRLTLASYEQYFGPGTRLTVT.

The gene calls are TRBV2 and TRBJ1-5; D is uncertain. CDR1 is SNHLY, CDR2 FYNNEI, per germline. The CDR3 length is 14 residues. The V end lost 6 bases, the J end lost 0 bases, and 9 bases lay between the germline ends. The CDR3 bases are TGTGCCAGCAGCGAACAGAATAGCAATCAGCCCCAGCATTTT. It is translated as CASSEQNSNQPQHF.

V and J are TRBV29-1 and TRBJ1-1; 7 bases align to TRBD1. V shed 7 bases and J 6 bases; nucleotides not matched to a gene: 8. In germline, CDR1 is SQVTM, CDR2 ANQGSEA. CDR3 size: 12 residues. The CDR3 DNA is TGCAGCGGATACAGGGGTAGAGCTGAAGCTTTCTTT. Protein sequence: CSGYRGRAEAFF.

The chain recombines TRBV30 with TRBJ1-2; the D gene is possibly TRBD1 (6 bases). V gave up 4 bases and J gave up 1 base, with 22 bases separating them. The germline gives CDR1 GTSNPN, CDR2 SVGIG (reference sequence). The CDR3 is made up of 17 amino acids. The CDR3 nucleotides read TGTGCCTGGACGGTGGGGGTTTACGGACAGATTAACTATGGCTACACCTTC. This encodes CAWTVGVYGQINYGYTF.

The V gene is TRBV2, the J gene TRBJ1-2; TRBD1 aligns across 7 bases. The CDR3 contains 14 residues. The J segment lost 2 bases and the V segment lost 4 bases, leaving 4 bases of the junction unmatched. Germline CDR1 and CDR2: SNHLY and FYNNEI. CDR3 in DNA: TGTGCCAGCAGTGGGGGACAGATAAACTATGGCTACACCTTC. Translating it yields CASSGGQINYGYTF. Together with reference TRBV2 and TRBJ1-2, the CDR3 gives the full variable domain: EPEVTQTPSHQVTQMGQEVILRCVPISNHLYFYWYRQILGQKVEFLVSFYNNEISEKSEIFDDQFSVERPDGSNFTLKIRSTKLEDSAMYFCASSGGQINYGYTFGSGTRLTVV.

V usage is TRBV7-2 and J usage is TRBJ2-6; maybe TRBD2 (6 bases). This CDR3 is built from 15 residues. CDR1 is SGHTA and CDR2 is FQGNSA in the germline V gene. V was cut by 5 bases and J by 4 bases, with 12 bases left in between. The CDR3 bases are TGTGCCAGCAGCCATGGGGGGACCGGGGCCAACGTCCTGACTTTC. Protein: CASSHGGTGANVLTF.

This sequence joins TRBV28 and TRBJ2-1, with 8 bases aligning to TRBD2. CDR3 size: 15 residues. Germline CDR1 reads MDHEN; CDR2 reads SYDVKM. Trimming removed 5 bases from V and 5 bases from J; junction bases left unmatched: 8. CDR3 protein: CASSEAGDKDNEQFF. The CDR3 DNA is TGTGCCAGCAGTGAAGCGGGGGATAAGGACAATGAGCAGTTCTTC.

The chain carries TRBV7-6 and TRBJ1-3, with TRBD1 matching over 9 bases. In germline, CDR1 is SGHVS, CDR2 FNYEAQ. V shed 3 bases and J 8 bases; nucleotides not matched to a gene: 8. The CDR3 loop spans 15 amino acids. CDR3 amino acids: CASSFRDREGDTIYF. The DNA of the CDR3 is TGTGCCAGCAGCTTCCGGGACAGGGAAGGAGACACCATATATTTT.

The chain carries TRBV6-5 and TRBJ1-6, with no clear D. Germline values: CDR1 MNHEY, CDR2 SVGAGI. V gave up 0 bases and J gave up 10 bases, with 4 bases separating them. This CDR3 is 12 amino acids long. Here the CDR3 reads CASSYSGSPLHF. The CDR3, as DNA: TGTGCCAGCAGTTACTCGGGATCACCCCTCCACTTT.

The table lists this clone with a few counts. CDR3 DNA sequence: TGTGCCATCAACCGGGACAGGGGGGAGCGCTACACCTTC. Its translation: CAINRDRGERYTF. The chain recombines TRBV28 with TRBJ1-2; 11 bases match TRBD1. After removal of 10 bases from V and 9 bases from J, the junction contained 10 bases not matched to a gene. Germline-derived CDR1 and CDR2 are MDHEN and SYDVKM. The length of the CDR3 is 13 residues.

This sequence joins TRBV29-1 and TRBJ1-1; D perhaps matches TRBD1 (6 bases). Germline-derived CDR1 and CDR2 are SQVTM and ANQGSEA. The CDR3 consists of 14 residues. V lost 6 bases and J lost 0, with 14 bases in between. The CDR3 loop reads CSVTGTRMNTEAFF. CDR3 nucleotide sequence: TGCAGCGTCACCGGGACACGGATGAACACTGAAGCTTTCTTT.

V gene TRBV7-2 combines with J gene TRBJ2-6; D not certain. Germline V lookup: CDR1 SGHTA, CDR2 FQGNSA. V dropped 3 bases and J dropped 1 base, with 4 bases sitting between them. The CDR3 extends over 14 amino acids. The CDR3 sequence: CASSFSSGANVLTF. The CDR3 DNA reads TGTGCCAGCAGCTTTTCGTCTGGGGCCAACGTCCTGACTTTC.